The rows below give T cell receptor beta chains drawn from one sample of a study of identifying expanded T cells in peripheral blood. Measured with immunoSEQ multiplex PCR; TCRdb has only the in-frame clones, and not every one. The data contain 75,000 to 100,000 clones, about 88% of them singletons. Sequenced material: blood. Source of these receptors: a person between 18 and 75 years old in good health. CDR3s include the opening cysteine and the closing phenylalanine or tryptophan. The D gene is left open where the match is weak. Size values are once, few and many counts, or a class for expanded clones, and some rows have none.

cdr3_length j_call d_call v_call clone_size cdr3_aa cdr3_nt
15 TRBJ2-1 - TRBV27 - CASSYRGSTYNEQFF TGTGCCAGCAGTTATCGGGGGAGTACCTACAATGAGCAGTTCTTC
13 TRBJ2-2 - TRBV27 - CASSQTVTGELFF TGTGCCAGCAGTCAGACGGTCACCGGGGAGCTGTTTTTT
15 TRBJ2-1 - TRBV7-8 - CASSLGGATYNEQFF TGTGCCAGCAGCTTAGGGGGGGCCACGTACAATGAGCAGTTCTTC
16 TRBJ2-5 TRBD1 TRBV28 - CASSPLGTGAQETQYF TGTGCCAGCAGTCCACTCGGGACAGGGGCCCAAGAGACCCAGTACTTC
16 TRBJ2-5 TRBD2 TRBV10-3 - CAISALLTSVRETQYF TGTGCCATCAGTGCGCTCCTGACTAGCGTTAGGGAGACCCAGTACTTC
14 TRBJ1-4 TRBD1 TRBV7-9 - CASSWVGQAEKLFF TGTGCCAGCAGCTGGGTAGGACAGGCTGAAAAACTGTTTTTT
16 TRBJ2-3 - TRBV7-2 - CASSRGGGGAEDTQYF TGTGCCAGCAGTCGAGGTGGAGGGGGGGCGGAAGATACGCAGTATTTT
16 TRBJ1-2 TRBD1 TRBV7-9 - CASSLAGDSGQGAYTF TGTGCCAGCAGCTTAGCGGGAGATTCGGGACAGGGGGCCTACACCTTC
18 TRBJ2-3 - TRBV27 - CASSPLAALVVIRDTQYF TGTGCCAGCAGTCCATTAGCCGCACTAGTGGTAATTAGAGATACGCAGTATTTT
16 TRBJ2-1 - TRBV6-5 - CASSYVGGLGNNEQFF TGTGCCAGCAGTTACGTTGGCGGACTGGGAAACAATGAGCAGTTCTTC
13 TRBJ1-2 - TRBV5-6 few CASSQGEGIGYTF TGTGCCAGCAGCCAGGGTGAGGGAATTGGCTACACCTTC
15 TRBJ1-4 - TRBV30 - CAWSGILQGGEKLFF TGTGCCTGGAGTGGTATTTTGCAGGGTGGCGAAAAACTGTTTTTT
13 TRBJ2-3 TRBD1 TRBV7-9 once CAGTTGNADTQYF TGTGCCGGAACGACAGGGAACGCAGATACGCAGTATTTT
18 TRBJ1-5 - TRBV21-1 - CASSKGDRPKTSNQPQHF TGTGCCAGCAGCAAAGGAGACAGGCCGAAAACTAGCAATCAGCCCCAGCATTTT
11 TRBJ1-1 - TRBV27 - CASLGATEAFF TGTGCCAGCCTAGGTGCCACTGAAGCTTTCTTT
17 TRBJ2-1 TRBD2 TRBV7-2 few CASSAPGLAGTINEQFF TGTGCCAGCAGCGCCCCGGGACTAGCGGGAACCATCAATGAGCAGTTCTTC